Listed below are T cell receptor beta chains from one sample, sequenced in a study of blood T cell repertoires in COVID-19. Sequencing was performed with immunoSEQ multiplex PCR; in TCRdb, only in-frame clones are kept and a portion is missing. This table holds under 45,000 clones, roughly 80% found once. What was sequenced was peripheral blood. The receptors derive from a man at least 80 years old with acute or convalescent COVID-19. Both conserved end residues are part of each CDR3. Each record gives: V gene, clone size, D gene, J gene, CDR3 protein, CDR3 DNA. D genes are given only for firm matches. The size field is filled for only some rows; it gives once, few, many or a size class.

TRBV5-4,-,-,TRBJ1-2,CASKAGGKGGYGYTF,TGTGCCAGCAAAGCGGGCGGGAAGGGCGGCTATGGCTACACCTTC
TRBV10-3,-,-,TRBJ1-1,CASTGTSNTEAFF,TGTGCCAGCACCGGGACATCGAACACTGAAGCTTTCTTT
TRBV11-2,-,-,TRBJ2-1,CASSLESGQFF,TGTGCCAGCAGCTTAGAGAGCGGGCAGTTCTTC
TRBV5-1,-,-,TRBJ1-2,CASRPRSGDYGYTF,TGCGCCAGCAGACCTAGGTCAGGGGACTATGGCTACACCTTC
TRBV4-2,-,TRBD2,TRBJ2-3,CASSQNSGLAGVGDTQYF,TGTGCCAGCAGCCAAAACTCCGGGCTAGCGGGAGTAGGAGATACGCAGTATTTT
TRBV5-1,-,-,TRBJ1-4,CASSLAGQRNNEKLFF,TGCGCCAGCAGCTTGGCAGGCCAGAGAAATAATGAAAAACTGTTTTTT
TRBV4-3,once,-,TRBJ2-7,CASSQKGLSYEQYF,TGCGCCAGCAGCCAAAAGGGGCTGTCCTACGAGCAGTACTTC
TRBV7-2,-,-,TRBJ2-7,CASSLVSFYEQYF,TGTGCCAGCAGCTTAGTTTCTTTTTACGAGCAGTACTTC
TRBV10-3,-,-,TRBJ2-2,CAISGLDMGTGELFF,TGTGCCATCAGTGGTCTCGACATGGGCACCGGGGAGCTGTTTTTT
TRBV6-5,-,TRBD1,TRBJ2-1,CATIPGQGWNEQFF,TGTGCCACCATACCGGGACAGGGGTGGAATGAGCAGTTCTTC
TRBV7-6,-,-,TRBJ2-2,CASSLAPGAVGELFF,TGTGCCAGCAGCTTAGCGCCGGGAGCAGTCGGGGAGCTGTTTTTT
TRBV6-4,few,TRBD1,TRBJ1-1,CASRGQGAEAFF,TGTGCCAGCAGAGGACAGGGGGCTGAAGCTTTCTTT
TRBV3-1/TRBV3-2,-,-,TRBJ1-2,CASSPTGPLYGYTF,TGTGCCAGCAGCCCGACAGGACCTCTCTATGGCTACACCTTC
TRBV7-2,-,TRBD1,TRBJ1-2,CASSLDTGQGNVYGYTF,TGTGCCAGCAGCTTAGATACGGGACAGGGTAACGTCTATGGCTACACCTTC
TRBV7-2,-,TRBD1,TRBJ2-3,CASSPRQGLGTDTQYF,TGTGCCAGCAGCCCTCGACAGGGGTTGGGCACAGATACGCAGTATTTT
TRBV15,-,-,TRBJ2-1,CATSRVAFEQFF,TGTGCCACCAGCAGAGTAGCGTTTGAGCAGTTCTTC
TRBV20-1,-,-,TRBJ1-1,CSARGPDEAFF,TGCAGTGCTAGGGGGCCAGATGAAGCTTTCTTT
TRBV27,few,TRBD1,TRBJ1-2,CASRYKPDRAVGYTF,TGTGCCAGCAGGTACAAGCCCGACAGGGCGGTAGGCTACACCTTC
TRBV5-1,-,-,TRBJ1-1,CASSLGATENTEAFF,TGCGCCAGCAGCTTGGGGGCCACAGAAAACACTGAAGCTTTCTTT
TRBV11-2,-,TRBD1,TRBJ1-2,CASSPVGTGDYGYTF,TGTGCCAGCAGTCCCGTGGGGACAGGTGACTATGGCTACACCTTC
TRBV29-1,-,-,TRBJ1-1,CSVEDRGRSTEAFF,TGCAGCGTTGAAGACAGGGGCAGGAGCACTGAAGCTTTCTTT
TRBV9,-,TRBD1,TRBJ1-3,CASSLAGGSGNTIYF,TGTGCCAGCAGCCTCGCAGGGGGCTCTGGAAACACCATATATTTT
TRBV10-3,-,TRBD2,TRBJ2-4,CAISDETQRGGWNIQYF,TGTGCCATCAGTGACGAAACGCAGCGGGGTGGGTGGAACATTCAGTACTTC
TRBV5-4,-,TRBD1,TRBJ2-7,CASSLDGGQGYEQYF,TGTGCCAGCAGCTTGGACGGTGGACAGGGCTACGAGCAGTACTTC
TRBV6-5,-,-,TRBJ2-3,CASSSGTDTQYF,TGTGCCAGCAGTTCAGGCACAGATACGCAGTATTTT
TRBV4-3,few,TRBD1,TRBJ2-7,CASSQFRGPVYEQYF,TGCGCCAGCAGCCAATTCAGGGGGCCAGTTTACGAGCAGTACTTC
TRBV7-2,-,-,TRBJ1-5,CASSLTGAEMNQPQHF,TGTGCCAGCAGCCTAACAGGAGCTGAGATGAATCAGCCCCAGCATTTT
TRBV10-3,-,TRBD1,TRBJ1-2,CAINSGGDYGYTF,TGTGCCATCAACTCAGGGGGCGACTATGGCTACACCTTC
TRBV12-3/TRBV12-4,once,-,TRBJ1-5,CASSFLERQPQHF,TGTGCCAGCAGTTTTTTGGAGCGTCAGCCCCAGCATTTT
TRBV11-2,few,TRBD1,TRBJ2-7,CASGFRRGQGGQYF,TGTGCCAGCGGTTTTCGGCGGGGACAGGGCGGGCAGTACTTC
TRBV27,-,-,TRBJ1-2,CASSLQGYLNYGYTF,TGTGCCAGCAGTCTACAGGGTTACCTTAACTATGGCTACACCTTC
TRBV5-8,once,TRBD1,TRBJ2-2,CASSLVRGHTGELFF,TGTGCCAGCAGCTTGGTCAGGGGGCACACCGGGGAGCTGTTTTTT
TRBV3-1/TRBV3-2,-,-,TRBJ2-3,CASKEGAGDTQYF,TGTGCCAGCAAGGAAGGGGCCGGAGATACGCAGTATTTT
TRBV2,-,-,TRBJ2-7,CASSVGHSYEQYF,TGTGCCAGCAGCGTCGGACACTCCTACGAGCAGTACTTC
TRBV6-2/TRBV6-3,-,-,TRBJ2-1,CASSYYTSYNEQFF,TGTGCCAGCAGTTATTACACCTCCTACAATGAGCAGTTCTTC
TRBV3-1/TRBV3-2,-,-,TRBJ2-7,CASSLTAQGKYEQYF,TGTGCCAGCAGCCTAACGGCCCAGGGAAAGTACGAGCAGTACTTC
TRBV27,once,-,TRBJ1-1,CASSSGDEAFF,TGTGCCAGCAGTTCCGGGGATGAAGCTTTCTTT
TRBV5-1,-,TRBD1,TRBJ1-1,CASSLDGQGNTEAFF,TGCGCCAGCAGCTTGGATGGACAGGGAAACACTGAAGCTTTCTTT
TRBV10-1,few,TRBD1,TRBJ2-3,CASSGRDRRTDTQYF,TGCGCCAGCAGTGGGCGGGACAGGCGAACGGATACGCAGTATTTT
TRBV19,-,-,TRBJ2-7,CASSMSHGAYEQYF,TGTGCCAGTAGTATGAGCCATGGAGCCTACGAGCAGTACTTC
TRBV19,-,TRBD2,TRBJ2-3,CASSNGLAGTTDTQYF,TGTGCCAGTAGCAACGGACTAGCGGGAACCACAGATACGCAGTATTTT
TRBV10-3,-,TRBD1,TRBJ1-5,CAISEGQGNQPQHF,TGTGCCATCAGTGAAGGACAGGGCAATCAGCCCCAGCATTTT
TRBV6-6,-,TRBD2,TRBJ2-7,CASSLPGGSYEQYF,TGTGCCAGCAGCCTACCGGGGGGATCCTACGAGCAGTACTTC
TRBV7-3,-,-,TRBJ2-3,CASSPQSTDTQYF,TGTGCCAGCAGCCCTCAGAGCACAGATACGCAGTATTTT
TRBV23-1,-,TRBD1,TRBJ2-7,CASSKLGQDYEQYF,TGCGCCAGCAGTAAATTGGGACAGGACTACGAGCAGTACTTC
TRBV5-5,-,TRBD1,TRBJ2-7,CASSDWDRLVSNPYEQYF,TGTGCCAGCAGCGATTGGGACAGGCTAGTATCGAATCCCTACGAGCAGTACTTC
TRBV11-2,-,TRBD2,TRBJ2-2,CASSLNGGRGTGELFF,TGTGCCAGCAGCTTAAACGGCGGGAGGGGTACCGGGGAGCTGTTTTTT
TRBV6-1,-,-,TRBJ2-3,CASSETDSILIDTQYF,TGTGCCAGCAGTGAGACGGACAGTATACTGATCGATACGCAGTATTTT
TRBV19,-,TRBD1,TRBJ1-5,CASSIGTGRNQPQHF,TGTGCCAGTAGTATAGGGACAGGCCGCAATCAGCCCCAGCATTTT